The entry that follows covers one T cell receptor beta chain sequence. These data belong to a study of blood T cell repertoires in COVID-19. Only in-frame clones appear in the TCRdb table, and some are missing; sequencing was by immunoSEQ multiplex PCR. The repertoire includes about 290,000 clones, 89% of them detected once, and 1.5% to 2% sits in the top ten. Sequences were obtained from PBMCs or T cells enriched from blood (not recorded which). This clonotype was sampled from a woman aged 40 to 50 who had recovered from COVID-19.

CDR3 sequence reads: CASSQEGRGPMQRDTQYF. DNA for the CDR3: TGTGCCAGCAGCCAAGAGGGCAGGGGGCCGATGCAAAGAGATACGCAGTATTTT. This chain connects TRBV3-1 (or the pseudogene TRBV3-2) to TRBJ2-3, with TRBD1 identical over 8 bases. The germline V gene encodes CDR1 LGHDT and CDR2 YNNKEL (reference sequence). The CDR3 is 18 residues long. Trimming removed 0 bases from V and 5 bases from J; junction bases left unmatched: 13.